The 18 T cell receptor beta chains below come from one sample, sequenced in a study of Ad26.COV2.S vaccination and SARS-CoV-2 variants. Only in-frame clones appear in the TCRdb table, and some are missing; sequencing was by immunoSEQ multiplex PCR. This sample yields over 350,000 clones, of which 88% are seen a single time; under 3.5% belongs to the top ten. Regarding treatment: some 20 received Ad26.COV2.S at low or high dose, single or two shots; a few received placebo; per-sample allocation not given. Sampling was performed 63 days after the first vaccine or placebo injection. This specimen was peripheral blood, taken in a trial of Ad26.COV2.S vaccine versus placebo. The source of these receptors is a person aged 18-60 years who received the Ad26.COV2.S COVID-19 vaccine or a placebo.

The chain links TRBV3-1 (or the pseudogene TRBV3-2) to TRBJ2-1, with 11 bases identical to TRBD1. Germline values: CDR1 LGHDT, CDR2 YNNKEL (reference sequence). With V trimmed by 4 bases and J by 5 bases, 4 bases remained unmatched. The CDR3 is 15 residues long. The CDR3 coding sequence is TGTGCCAGCAGCCCAAGGGACAGGGGGAACAATGAGCAGTTCTTC. It codes for CASSPRDRGNNEQFF.

This chain joins TRBV7-2 and TRBJ2-7, with D unclear. Germline-derived CDR1 and CDR2 are SGHTA and FQGNSA. The V end lost 2 bases, the J end lost 4 bases, and 9 bases lay between the germline ends. CDR3 length: 13 amino acids. CDR3 DNA: TGTGCCAGCAGCTTACTCATCGGGTACGAGCAGTACTTC. Protein product: CASSLLIGYEQYF.

This CDR3 reads CASSPIPSFTHQPQHF. The CDR3 DNA sequence: TGTGCCAGCAGCCCCATACCCAGTTTCACCCATCAGCCCCAGCATTTT. The V and J genes are TRBV3-1 (or the pseudogene TRBV3-2) and TRBJ1-5; D is unresolved. Germline-derived CDR1 and CDR2 are LGHDT and YNNKEL (reference sequence). CDR3 length: 16 residues. Trimming took off 4 bases at V and 5 bases at J, with 18 bases between the two ends.

The gene calls are TRBV4-3 and TRBJ1-2, with 7 bases that match TRBD1. The CDR3 contains 15 residues. Losses at the gene ends were 3 bases for V and 0 bases for J; bases not matched to a gene: 4. Germline-derived CDR1 and CDR2 are LGHNA and YSLEER. The CDR3 bases are TGCGCCAGCAGCCACCAGACAGGGACTAACTATGGCTACACCTTC. As protein: CASSHQTGTNYGYTF.

V gene TRBV19 combines with J gene TRBJ1-3; 9 bases match TRBD1. J lost 0 bases, V lost 5 bases, and 8 bases had no gene match. Germline loops: CDR1 LNHDA, CDR2 SQIVND (reference sequence). The CDR3 totals 17 residues. CDR3 in amino acids: CASSPQGASRSGNTIYF. The CDR3 DNA follows: TGTGCCAGTAGTCCACAGGGGGCCTCCCGCTCTGGAAACACCATATATTTT.

The gene calls are TRBV7-8 and TRBJ2-5; 8 nucleotides line up with TRBD1. This CDR3 is built from 15 residues. Unmatched junction bases numbered 8, after V lost 3 bases and J lost 5 bases. Germline V gene data show CDR1 as SGHVS and CDR2 as FQNEAQ. CDR3 sequence: CASSFGQGIEETQYF. The CDR3 DNA follows: TGTGCCAGCAGCTTCGGACAGGGTATAGAGGAGACCCAGTACTTC.

This rearrangement joins TRBV7-2 to TRBJ2-7, with 16 bases identical to TRBD2. Germline CDR1 and CDR2: SGHTA and FQGNSA. The CDR3 has 17 residues. The J segment lost 4 bases and the V segment lost 4 bases, leaving 7 bases of the junction unmatched. The CDR3 region has the DNA TGTGCCAGCAGCTATAAGGGACTAGCGGGGGGGCAGTACGAGCAGTACTTC. Translated, it gives CASSYKGLAGGQYEQYF.

This chain joins TRBV6-5 and TRBJ2-2, with 7 bases aligning to TRBD1. The germline V gene has CDR1 MNHEY and CDR2 SVGAGI. The CDR3 loop spans 15 amino acids. V dropped 4 bases and J dropped 4; count of bases not matched to a gene: 6. CDR3 sequence: CASSFQGDATGELFF. The DNA for the CDR3 is TGTGCCAGCAGTTTCCAGGGGGACGCCACCGGGGAGCTGTTTTTT.

The chain couples TRBV5-4 to TRBJ2-5; possibly TRBD1 for D (5 bases). V was trimmed by 0 bases and J by 3 bases, leaving 6 bases between them. This CDR3 contains 13 residues. The germline gives CDR1 SGHNT, CDR2 YYREEE (reference sequence). CDR3 sequence (DNA): TGTGCCAGCAGCTTGGGCAGGGAAGAGACCCAGTACTTC. Translated, it gives CASSLGREETQYF.

The chain employs TRBV6-6 and TRBJ1-2, with a possible D match to TRBD1 (6 bases). Between the trimmed V and J ends, which lost 6 bases and 3 bases, there was a span of 14 bases. The CDR3 runs to 14 residues. The germline V gene has CDR1 MNHNY and CDR2 SVGAGI (reference sequence). The CDR3 spells CASRSGDGDYGYTF. The CDR3 DNA reads TGTGCCAGCAGGTCAGGGGATGGGGACTATGGCTACACCTTC.

This clone appeared a single time. The rearrangement joins TRBV5-8 to TRBJ2-3; no clear D gene. The CDR3 contains 12 residues. V was pared by 2 bases and J by 6 bases, with 7 bases between. Germline V CDR1 and CDR2: SGHTS, YDEGEE. The CDR3 DNA is TGTGCCAGCAGCTTAGTAGTCGATACGCAGTATTTT. Translation: CASSLVVDTQYF.

The rearrangement joins TRBV19 to TRBJ2-1, with TRBD2 matching 8 bases. The CDR3 has 11 residues. The germline CDR1 and CDR2 sequences are LNHDA and SQIVND (reference sequence). CDR3 bases: TGTAGCAGCGGGGGCTACAATGAGCAGTTCTTC. This translates into CSSGGYNEQFF.

The rearrangement links TRBV11-2 to TRBJ2-3; D perhaps matches TRBD1 (6 bases). This CDR3 is 16 amino acids long. Germline loops: CDR1 SGHAT, CDR2 FQNNGV. Between the trimmed V and J ends, which lost 4 bases and 3 bases, there was a span of 17 bases. CDR3: CASSYQQGSITDTQYF. The CDR3 coding sequence is TGTGCCAGCAGCTACCAACAGGGCTCGATAACAGATACGCAGTATTTT.

The V gene is TRBV10-3, the J gene TRBJ2-5; D remains unclear. CDR1 and CDR2 (germline): ENHRY, SYGVKD. This CDR3 has 13 amino acids. With 3 bases removed from V and 7 bases from J, the gap between germline ends came to 12 bases. The CDR3 region is CAISDPTVGTQYF. CDR3 nucleotide sequence: TGTGCCATCAGTGACCCCACTGTCGGGACCCAGTACTTC.

This clone was seen just once. This chain links TRBV11-2 with TRBJ1-3; tentatively, D is TRBD1 (5 bases). Germline V lookup: CDR1 SGHAT, CDR2 FQNNGV. V lost 2 bases and J lost 4, with 15 bases in between. The CDR3 totals 16 residues. DNA of the CDR3: TGTGCCAGCAGCTTAAGGCTGGGGCTGCGGGGAAACACCATATATTTT. This translates into CASSLRLGLRGNTIYF.

The rearrangement joins TRBV27 to TRBJ1-5; 7 nucleotides agree with TRBD1. Germline values: CDR1 MNHEY, CDR2 SMNVEV (reference sequence). The CDR3 runs 16 residues. V was clipped by 2 bases and J by 5 bases; unmatched bases: 9. CDR3 nucleotides: TGTGCCAGCAGTTTACGGGGACAGCGACGGGATCAGCCCCAGCATTTT. It is translated as CASSLRGQRRDQPQHF.

The V gene is TRBV12-3 or TRBV12-4, the J gene TRBJ1-1; 7 bases are shared with TRBD1. Unmatched junction bases numbered 2, after V lost 5 bases and J lost 5 bases. This CDR3 comprises 12 residues. This CDR3 is CASSDRVTEAFF. CDR3 sequence (DNA): TGTGCCAGCAGTGACAGGGTTACTGAAGCTTTCTTT.

This sequence joins TRBV19 and TRBJ2-2; 13 positions agree with TRBD2. This CDR3 is 18 amino acids long. The junction had 10 bases not matched to a gene; V was cut back by 8 bases and J by 1 base. Per germline, CDR1 LNHDA and CDR2 SQIVND (reference sequence). The CDR3 DNA follows: TGTGCCAGTCGTAGGACTAGCGGGGGCCATAGGAACACCGGGGAGCTGTTTTTT. Protein sequence: CASRRTSGGHRNTGELFF.